These T cell receptor beta chains were read from a single sample in a study of shared clonotypes between healthy human individuals. Only in-frame clones appear in the TCRdb table, and some are missing; sequencing was by immunoSEQ multiplex PCR. Of around 480,000 clones in the sample, about 79% were seen once. The sample was PBMCs. The receptor set was obtained from a middle-aged woman in good health. Some clones in this sample may be carry-over from other donors' samples. The CDR3 runs from the conserved cysteine through the conserved F or W. D genes are given only for firm matches. Clone size is given for some rows only: seen once, a few or many times, or a class if the clone is expanded.

size | J | V | D | DNA | CDR3
- | TRBJ1-6 | TRBV28 | TRBD1 | TGTGCCAGCAGTTCCAGACAGGGGTGGGGTTCACCCCTCCACTTT | CASSSRQGWGSPLHF
- | TRBJ1-5 | TRBV28 | TRBD1 | TGTGCCAGCAGTTTAAGACAGGGAGTCCAGCCCCAGCATTTT | CASSLRQGVQPQHF
- | TRBJ1-2 | TRBV7-3 | TRBD1 | TGTGCCAGCAGCAAGGACAGGGTCGATCATTACACCTTC | CASSKDRVDHYTF
few | TRBJ2-1 | TRBV7-9 | TRBD2 | TGTGCCAGCAGCTTAGCGCTAGCGGGAGCCTACAATGAGCAGTTCTTC | CASSLALAGAYNEQFF
once | TRBJ1-1 | TRBV7-2 | - | TGTGCCAGCTCCAAGGAGGGTAACACTGAAGCTTTCTTT | CASSKEGNTEAFF
- | TRBJ2-7 | TRBV19 | - | TGTGCCAGTAGTATCTTGGTGGGCTACGAGCAGTACTTC | CASSILVGYEQYF
- | TRBJ1-2 | TRBV4-2 | - | TGTGCCAGCAGCCAAGATCTCGGGAACTATGGCTACACCTTC | CASSQDLGNYGYTF
- | TRBJ1-1 | TRBV18 | - | TGTGCCAGCTCACCACCGTTGAGGGTAAACACTGAAGCTTTCTTT | CASSPPLRVNTEAFF
- | TRBJ1-4 | TRBV5-1 | - | TGCGCCAGCAGGCTTGCAACTAATGAAAAACTGTTTTTT | CASRLATNEKLFF
- | TRBJ2-7 | TRBV6-5 | - | TGTGCCAGCGCGGGGGCCAACGAGCAGTACTTC | CASAGANEQYF
- | TRBJ2-1 | TRBV28 | - | TGTGCCGAGGGGGAGAGTTACAATGAGCAGTTCTTC | CAEGESYNEQFF
- | TRBJ2-3 | TRBV29-1 | - | TGCAGCGCCGAGGGGGCGGGACGCACAGATACGCAGTATTTT | CSAEGAGRTDTQYF
- | TRBJ2-1 | TRBV6-6 | - | TGTGCCAGCAGTTCCCAAGGGAGCGCATACAATGAGCAGTTCTTC | CASSSQGSAYNEQFF
- | TRBJ1-4 | TRBV25-1 | TRBD1 | TGTGCCAGCAGTAAATATGGGACAGGGGGTGAAAAACTGTTTTTT | CASSKYGTGGEKLFF
- | TRBJ1-5 | TRBV4-1 | - | TGCGCCAGCAGCCAAGACCGCTGGGACAATCAGCCCCAGCATTTT | CASSQDRWDNQPQHF
few | TRBJ2-2 | TRBV4-2 | TRBD1 | TGTGCCAGCAGCCAAGGGACAGGGGGAGGCGGGGAGCTGTTTTTT | CASSQGTGGGGELFF
- | TRBJ1-2 | TRBV28 | TRBD1 | TGTGCCAGCAGAAGGGACAGGGCACACTATGGCTACACCTTC | CASRRDRAHYGYTF
- | TRBJ2-2 | TRBV10-2 | - | TGCGCCAGCAGGGACGGTAACACCGGGGAGCTGTTTTTT | CASRDGNTGELFF
- | TRBJ2-5 | TRBV9 | TRBD2 | TGTGCCAGCAGCGTAGCTAGCGGGAGAGGAGAGACCCAGTACTTC | CASSVASGRGETQYF
- | TRBJ2-5 | TRBV10-3 | - | TGTGCCATCAGTGAGTCGGGACCTTTTTCGGGAGAGACCCAGTACTTC | CAISESGPFSGETQYF
- | TRBJ1-2 | TRBV5-6 | TRBD1 | TGTGCCAGCAGCACAGGGGAGTATGGCTACACCTTC | CASSTGEYGYTF
- | TRBJ2-5 | TRBV9 | - | TGTGCCAGCAGCGTGGACTGGGAACAAGAGACCCAGTACTTC | CASSVDWEQETQYF
- | TRBJ1-2 | TRBV6-6 | - | TGTGCCAGCACCGGGGACGTCGGCTACACCTTC | CASTGDVGYTF
- | TRBJ2-2 | TRBV19 | TRBD2 | TGTGCCAGTAGTATTGGACTAGCGGGAGCGTCCGGGGAGCTGTTTTTT | CASSIGLAGASGELFF
- | TRBJ1-4 | TRBV6-1 | - | TGTGCCAGCAGTCCCCGGGCCCGGGGCGGCACTACGATGTTTTTT | CASSPRARGGTTMFF
few | TRBJ2-2 | TRBV7-8 | - | TGTGCCAGCAGCACCGGGACATACACCGGGGAGCTGTTTTTT | CASSTGTYTGELFF
few | TRBJ2-2 | TRBV12-5 | TRBD2 | TGTGCTAGTGGTCCTCGACTAGCGGGAGCATTGGGCACCGGGGAGCTGTTTTTT | CASGPRLAGALGTGELFF
- | TRBJ1-2 | TRBV6-1 | - | TGTGCCAGCACCACCGCGGGGGGCGGTGGCTACACCTTC | CASTTAGGGGYTF
- | TRBJ1-5 | TRBV30 | - | TGTGCCTGGAGTCCCAGGGTAGGCAATCAGCCCCAGCATTTT | CAWSPRVGNQPQHF
- | TRBJ2-5 | TRBV29-1 | TRBD2 | TGCAGCGTGGGCCAGCGGGGGCAAGAGACCCAGTACTTC | CSVGQRGQETQYF
- | TRBJ2-7 | TRBV7-2 | TRBD2 | TGTGCCAGCAGCTCGGGACTAGCGGGGGGGTACGAGCAGTACTTC | CASSSGLAGGYEQYF
- | TRBJ2-5 | TRBV11-3 | - | TGTGCCAGCAGCTTGGGGGGGCGAGAGCAGTACTTC | CASSLGGREQYF
- | TRBJ2-3 | TRBV18 | - | TGTGCCAGCTCACCACCAGGGACAACAGATACGCAGTATTTT | CASSPPGTTDTQYF
many | TRBJ2-5 | TRBV10-3 | TRBD1 | TGTGCCATCGGGGGACAGACAGGACAAGAGACCCAGTACTTC | CAIGGQTGQETQYF
- | TRBJ1-2 | TRBV19 | - | TGTGCCAGTAGTATTGGTGGGAACTATGGCTACACCTTC | CASSIGGNYGYTF
- | TRBJ2-7 | TRBV7-2 | TRBD2 | TGTGCCAGCAGCCAACGGACTAGCGTGTACGAGCAGTACTTC | CASSQRTSVYEQYF
many | TRBJ2-2 | TRBV15 | TRBD1 | TGTGCCACGGAGACAGGGGCCTCGAACACCGGGGAGCTGTTTTTT | CATETGASNTGELFF
few | TRBJ1-1 | TRBV19 | - | TGTGCCACCCGGGAGGGGCAGGGGATGAACACTGAAGCTTTCTTT | CATREGQGMNTEAFF
- | TRBJ2-1 | TRBV30 | - | TGTGCCTGGATGAGGGGCAGGAGCTCCTACAATGAGCAGTTCTTC | CAWMRGRSSYNEQFF
- | TRBJ2-2 | TRBV5-1 | - | TGCGCCAGCAGCAAGGGGAGATACACCGGGGAGCTGTTTTTT | CASSKGRYTGELFF
- | TRBJ2-1 | TRBV14 | TRBD2 | TGTGCCAGCAGCCAACCCGGGACTAGCTCCAATGAGCAGTTCTTC | CASSQPGTSSNEQFF
few | TRBJ1-1 | TRBV29-1 | - | TGCAGCGTTGAAAATGATAAAGCTATGAACACTGAAGCTTTCTTT | CSVENDKAMNTEAFF
- | TRBJ2-1 | TRBV5-5 | TRBD2 | TGTGCCAGCAGCTTGATCGTTGCTAGCGGGAGCGATGAGCAGTTCTTC | CASSLIVASGSDEQFF
once | TRBJ2-5 | TRBV5-1 | TRBD2 | TGCGCCAGCAGCCCCCGACTAGCGGGAGGTGAGACCCAGTACTTC | CASSPRLAGGETQYF
- | TRBJ1-2 | TRBV5-1 | - | TGCGCCAGCAGCTTGGATAGCGGCAGAATCTCTGGCTACACCTTC | CASSLDSGRISGYTF
few | TRBJ2-3 | TRBV15 | - | TGTGCCACCAGCAGAGTAGGGAATCCCACAGATACGCAGTATTTT | CATSRVGNPTDTQYF
- | TRBJ2-1 | TRBV6-5 | TRBD1 | TGTGCCAGCAGGAGGACAGGGACCAATGAGCAGTTCTTC | CASRRTGTNEQFF
- | TRBJ2-4 | TRBV18 | - | TGTGCCAGCTCACCAACGACAGAAAACATTCAGTACTTC | CASSPTTENIQYF
- | TRBJ2-5 | TRBV2 | - | TGTGCCAGCAGTGAAGCGCGGGAGACCCAGTACTTC | CASSEARETQYF
- | TRBJ2-6 | TRBV4-3 | - | TGCGCCAGCAGCCAGGTAGTGTCAGGGTTCGGGGCCAACGTCCTGACTTTC | CASSQVVSGFGANVLTF